The next 9 T cell receptor beta chains were all read from a single sample in a study of early T cells in non-severe SARS-CoV-2 infection (dated by TCRdb to about 2021). Receptor amplification or capture employed 5' RACE. The run used a NextSeq 500. TCRdb handled the public reads itself, with Q25 trimming in fastp and clone calling in MiXCR, and kept productive beta chains. Rows merge per CDR3 protein into single entries with the most common DNA and genes. The sample table shows fewer than 85,000 distinct CDR3 sequences, and around 13% are seen once. The ten largest clones take up under 1.5% of the sample. The sample was whole blood. The receptor set was obtained from an adult who was a healthcare worker with PCR-confirmed SARS-CoV-2 infection or an uninfected control (not recorded which).

J is TRBJ1-1 and V is TRBV9; D is unresolved. This CDR3 spans 15 amino acids. From germline, CDR1 is SGDLS and CDR2 YYNGEE. Trimming pared 0 bases from V and 3 bases from J, leaving 12 bases between. DNA of the CDR3: TGTGCCAGCAGCGTAGCGTGGGTTTTTGACACTGAAGCTTTCTTT. Protein sequence: CASSVAWVFDTEAFF. The whole variable domain, filled in from reference TRBV9 and TRBJ1-1, reads DSGVTQTPKHLITATGQRVTLRCSPRSGDLSVYWYQQSLDQGLQFLIQYYNGEERAKGNILERFSAQQFPDLHSELNLSSLELGDSALYFCASSVAWVFDTEAFFGQGTRLTVV.

This clonotype was detected a few times. The V call is TRBV9, the J call TRBJ2-2, with no clear D. CDR3 length: 13 amino acids. Germline lookup yields CDR1 SGDLS and CDR2 YYNGEE. Trimming took off 3 bases at V and 7 bases at J, with 10 bases between the two ends. CDR3 protein: CASSAMDLGELFF. In DNA, the CDR3 is TGTGCCAGCAGCGCGATGGACCTCGGGGAGCTGTTTTTT.

CDR3 amino acids: CASSLGTVSYNSPLHF. Here the CDR3 DNA reads TGCGCCAGCAGCTTGGGTACAGTCTCCTATAATTCACCCCTCCACTTT. The chain combines TRBV5-1 with TRBJ1-6; D ambiguous. The CDR3 runs to 16 residues. Germline V gene data show CDR1 as SGHRS and CDR2 as YFSETQ. V shed 0 bases and J shed 0 bases, with 7 bases lying between them.

This clonotype has ten or more counts. This chain uses TRBV29-1 with TRBJ1-2, with TRBD1 matching 8 bases. The CDR3 covers 11 residues. J lost 8 bases, V lost 4 bases, and 3 bases had no gene match. Per the germline V gene, CDR1 is SQVTM and CDR2 is ANQGSEA. This CDR3 is CSVAAGGGYTF. The CDR3 DNA reads as TGCAGCGTTGCCGCAGGGGGCGGCTACACCTTC.

This clonotype was seen more than once but under ten times. The chain carries TRBV12-3 or TRBV12-4 and TRBJ2-3, with 11 bases aligning to TRBD2. CDR3 length: 19 amino acids. Unmatched junction bases numbered 16, after V lost 6 bases and J lost 2 bases. CDR3 in amino acids: CASSPSTSGGFEFTDTQYF. The CDR3 region has the DNA TGTGCCAGCAGCCCCTCAACTAGCGGGGGCTTCGAATTCACAGATACGCAGTATTTT.

This clonotype was found a few times. V usage is TRBV6-1 and J usage is TRBJ1-5; D ambiguous. The V gene lost 6 bases and the J gene lost 1 base, with 13 bases spanning the gap. The CDR3 has 15 amino acids. In germline, CDR1 is MNHNS, CDR2 SASEGT. CDR3 sequence: CASSREAESNQPQHF. The CDR3 bases are TGTGCCAGCAGCCGGGAGGCGGAAAGCAATCAGCCCCAGCATTTT.

This chain joins TRBV11-1 and TRBJ2-5, with unresolved D. The CDR3 loop spans 15 amino acids. Trimming stripped 3 bases from V and 1 base from J, with 12 bases between. CDR1 SGHAT and CDR2 FQDESV come from the germline V gene (reference sequence). The CDR3 DNA follows: TGTGCCAGCAGCTTTACCGTCCAGCTCCAAGAGACCCAGTACTTC. Translating it yields CASSFTVQLQETQYF.

This sequence joins TRBV29-1 and TRBJ1-5; TRBD1 matches at 9 bases. V gave up 6 bases and J gave up 9 bases; unmatched junction bases: 6. Per germline, CDR1 SQVTM and CDR2 ANQGSEA. CDR3 length: 12 amino acids. In DNA, the CDR3 is TGCAGCGTACGGACAGGGGAGTGGCCCCAGCATTTT. Protein sequence: CSVRTGEWPQHF.

This sequence joins TRBV30 and TRBJ1-2, with D uncertain. The V gene lost 4 bases and the J gene lost 8 bases, with 14 bases spanning the gap. CDR3 length equals 12 residues. Germline V gene sequence: CDR1 GTSNPN, CDR2 SVGIG (reference sequence). CDR3 sequence: CAWTPLARGYTF. CDR3 nucleotide sequence: TGTGCCTGGACACCCCTTGCGCGAGGCTACACCTTC.